One sample yielded the 2 T cell receptor beta chains listed below, sequenced in a study of blood T cell repertoires in COVID-19. Sequencing used immunoSEQ multiplex PCR; TCRdb keeps in-frame clones, though not all of them. This table holds around 470,000 clones, 90% found once. The sample taken for sequencing was PBMCs or T cells enriched from blood (not recorded which). Receptors originate from a man aged 18 to 30 who had recovered from COVID-19.

The rearrangement joins TRBV25-1 to TRBJ1-6, with D unclear. This CDR3 comprises 15 residues. Germline assignment: CDR1 MGHDK and CDR2 SYGVNS. Trimming removed 8 bases from V and 0 bases from J, with 11 bases in between. The CDR3, as DNA: TGTGCCAGCGCCGGGAAAAGCTCCTATAATTCACCCCTCCACTTT. Amino acids: CASAGKSSYNSPLHF.

The V and J genes are TRBV13 and TRBJ1-4; a weak D match, TRBD1 (5 bases). This CDR3 comprises 13 residues. V lost 8 bases and J 8 bases, leaving 15 bases between the germline ends. Looked up from germline, CDR1 is PRHDT and CDR2 is FYEKMQ (reference sequence). The CDR3 region is CASRDSRREKLFF. Here the CDR3 DNA reads TGTGCCAGCCGGGACTCTAGGAGGGAAAAACTGTTTTTT.